The clone carrying this T cell receptor beta chain has more than one count but fewer than ten. The antigen is not known. Deletions cut 6 bases from V and 0 bases from J, with 12 bases between. Per germline, CDR1 MNHEY and CDR2 SVGEGT. CDR3 length equals 14 residues. These data belong to a study of molecular identifiers for immune sequencing clone quantification. At the level of the study: Naive CD8 cell RNA, from about 20,000 or 100,000 cells, was split five ways in replicates, with four sequenced.

Previously described methods and listed TCR primers were employed for the bulk TCR libraries. MiXCR, applied by TCRdb to the PCR reads, yields one record per CDR3 protein. Among more than 450,000 distinct CDR3 sequences listed, about a fifth were seen once. Sorting was used to obtain naive CD8 T cells (CD8+CD4-CCR7+CD45RA+). Study-level results: It was shown that clones above 20 RNA copies held over 99% of effector molecules, but under 1% in naive cells.

The TCR sequence derives from a human donor in good health. Some libraries in this study had Jurkat cell RNA spiked in. The V gene is TRBV6-2 or TRBV6-3, the J gene TRBJ2-7, with a possible D match to TRBD1 (6 bases). Sequencing was carried out using naive CD8+ T cells from blood, with Jurkat cell RNA spiked in. Subset meaning: FACS-sorted CD8+CD4-CCR7+CD45RA+ naive T cells. CDR3 protein: CASSTTGFSYEQYF. As DNA, the CDR3 is TGTGCCAGCAGCACCACAGGGTTCTCCTACGAGCAGTACTTC.